This T cell receptor beta chain is drawn from a study of blood T cell repertoires in COVID-19. Study-level information: Donors in the United States, Italy and Spain gave samples during acute or convalescent COVID-19. Sample material is recorded as cDNA or gDNA derived from T cells, B-cell-depleted T cells, or PBMCs.

This CDR3 is 15 amino acids long. The germline CDR1 and CDR2 sequences are SGHVS and FQNEAQ. V was trimmed by 5 bases and J by 0 bases, leaving 13 bases between them. This clone has only a few counts. As processed by the authors: The authors estimated nucleated cell counts from reference gene primer amplification. Clones were sequenced by immunoSEQ multiplex PCR, and TCRdb holds only the in-frame ones, with some missing. V and J calls and clone size are given by that table; D and trimming were obtained from the DNA. The sample has more than 120,000 clones, around 89% seen once. The TCR originated in a human donor in a cohort sampled during active COVID-19. The sequenced sample consisted of peripheral blood. The genes are TRBV7-8 and TRBJ1-1; D is possibly TRBD1 (5 bases). In DNA, the CDR3 is TGTGCCAGCAGCCCCCGGGGGGGGTTGAACACTGAAGCTTTCTTT. This encodes CASSPRGGLNTEAFF.